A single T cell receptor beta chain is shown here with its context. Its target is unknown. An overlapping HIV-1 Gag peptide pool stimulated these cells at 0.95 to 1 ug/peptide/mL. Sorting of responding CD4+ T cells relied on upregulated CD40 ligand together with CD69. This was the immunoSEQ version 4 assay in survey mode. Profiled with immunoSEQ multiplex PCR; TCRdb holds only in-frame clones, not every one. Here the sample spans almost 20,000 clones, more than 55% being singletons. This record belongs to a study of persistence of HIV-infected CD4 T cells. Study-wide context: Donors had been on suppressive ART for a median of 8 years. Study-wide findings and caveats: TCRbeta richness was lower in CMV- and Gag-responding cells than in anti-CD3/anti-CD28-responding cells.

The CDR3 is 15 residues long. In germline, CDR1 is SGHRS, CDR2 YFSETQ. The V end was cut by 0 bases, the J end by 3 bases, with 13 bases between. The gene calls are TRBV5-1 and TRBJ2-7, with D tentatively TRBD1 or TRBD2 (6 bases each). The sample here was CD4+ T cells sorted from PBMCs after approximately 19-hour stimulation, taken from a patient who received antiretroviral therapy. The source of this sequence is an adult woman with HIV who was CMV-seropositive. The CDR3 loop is CASSLVGGGNYEQYF. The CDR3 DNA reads TGCGCCAGCAGCTTGGTAGGAGGGGGAAACTACGAGCAGTACTTC.